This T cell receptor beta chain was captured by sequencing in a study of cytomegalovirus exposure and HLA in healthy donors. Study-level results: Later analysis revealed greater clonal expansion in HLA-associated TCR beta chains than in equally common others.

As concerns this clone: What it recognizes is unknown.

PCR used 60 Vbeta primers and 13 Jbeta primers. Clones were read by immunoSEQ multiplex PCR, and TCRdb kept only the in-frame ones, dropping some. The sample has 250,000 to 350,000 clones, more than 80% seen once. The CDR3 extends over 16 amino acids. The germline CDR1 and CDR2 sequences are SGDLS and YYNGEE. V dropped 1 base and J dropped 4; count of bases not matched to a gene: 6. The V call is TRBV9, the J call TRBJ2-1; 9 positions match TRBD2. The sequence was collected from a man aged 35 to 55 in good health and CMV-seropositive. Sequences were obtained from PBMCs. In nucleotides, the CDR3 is TGTGCCAGCAGCGTATATGGGACTAGCCTTTACAATGAGCAGTTCTTC. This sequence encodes CASSVYGTSLYNEQFF.